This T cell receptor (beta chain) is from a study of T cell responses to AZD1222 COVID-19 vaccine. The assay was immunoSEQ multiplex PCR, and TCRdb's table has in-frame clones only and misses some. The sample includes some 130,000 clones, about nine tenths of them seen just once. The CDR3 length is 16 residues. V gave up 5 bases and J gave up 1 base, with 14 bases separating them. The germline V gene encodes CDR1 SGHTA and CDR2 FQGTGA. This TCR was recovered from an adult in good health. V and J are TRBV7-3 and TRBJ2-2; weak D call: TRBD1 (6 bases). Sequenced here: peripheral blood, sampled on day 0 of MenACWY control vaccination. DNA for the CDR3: TGTGCCAGCAGCCCCCGACAGGCCCGGAACACCGGGGAGCTGTTTTTT. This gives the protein CASSPRQARNTGELFF.